This T cell receptor beta chain was recovered during a study of blood T cells in healthy people across ages. Across the study: Capture via template switching afforded approximately one barcoded beta molecule per two T cells.

This CDR3 is built from 18 residues. The germline V gene has CDR1 LGHNA and CDR2 YSLEER. V shed 0 bases, J shed 7 bases, and the junction held 16 bases outside the gene matches. Alongside a J-beta primer mix, a sample-barcoded 5' primer served in a second PCR lasting about 7 to 11 cycles. Via MiXCR, TCRdb re-called the 5' RACE reads, giving one row per CDR3 protein. Of approximately 1.5 million distinct CDR3 sequences in the sample, roughly two fifths were seen once. The sequencing input was blood. The TCR sequence derives from a woman aged 18-30 years in good health. J is TRBJ1-2 and V is TRBV4-3, with 8 bases fitting TRBD1. CDR3 sequence (DNA): TGCGCCAGCAGCCAAGAGGCGGACAGGGCGAAAGGGAGGAGTGGCTACACCTTC. Translating gives CASSQEADRAKGRSGYTF.